This TCR beta chain appears in the sequencing data of a study of long-term antiretroviral therapy in people with HIV. This clone was seen only once. An immunoSEQ assay, version v3.0, was performed at survey level. Profiling relied on immunoSEQ multiplex PCR, and the TCRdb table lists in-frame clones only, not all of them. The sample includes about 28,000 clones, less than 90% of them seen just once. Germline V gene sequence: CDR1 SGHAT, CDR2 FQNNGV. Trimming left V 2 bases short and J 3 bases short, with 10 bases between. The CDR3 covers 14 residues. The rearrangement links TRBV11-2 to TRBJ1-1; D is unclear. Sequences were derived from unsorted PBMCs, sampled 0.4 years after starting antiretroviral therapy. The TCR comes from a man in his late teens or twenties with HIV. The chain's CDR3 is CASSLPGLDTEAFF. CDR3 in DNA: TGTGCCAGCAGCTTACCGGGCTTGGACACTGAAGCTTTCTTT.